The 24 T cell receptor beta chains below were found in one sample sequenced in a study of hypomethylating agent response in myelodysplastic syndrome. Only in-frame clones appear in the TCRdb table, and some are missing; sequencing was by immunoSEQ multiplex PCR. The sample includes more than 9,000 clones, about 83% seen only once; the top ten take roughly 4%. The sequenced sample was bone marrow, obtained before or after starting hypomethylating agent treatment for myelodysplastic syndrome (not recorded which). The source of these receptors is a human donor with myelodysplastic syndrome.

This rearrangement joins TRBV27 to TRBJ2-7, with a tentative D call TRBD1 (6 bases). The germline V gene has CDR1 MNHEY and CDR2 SMNVEV (reference sequence). Trimming stripped 3 bases from V and 3 bases from J, with 9 bases between. This CDR3 spans 13 amino acids. CDR3 protein: CASSLWGHYEQYF. The DNA for the CDR3 is TGTGCCAGCAGTTTGTGGGGACACTACGAGCAGTACTTC.

V usage is TRBV29-1 and J usage is TRBJ1-1; D is undetermined. The CDR3 sequence is 12 residues long. In germline, CDR1 is SQVTM, CDR2 ANQGSEA. V was clipped by 4 bases and J by 0 bases, with 6 bases between them. The CDR3 loop reads CSVAALNTEAFF. The CDR3 nucleotides read TGCAGCGTTGCCGCCTTGAACACTGAAGCTTTCTTT.

This chain links TRBV10-1 with TRBJ2-1; 16 bases align to TRBD2. This CDR3 spans 20 amino acids. CDR1 and CDR2 (germline): WNHNN, SYGVQD (reference sequence). The trim removed 7 bases at V and 8 bases at J, leaving 20 bases unmatched. The CDR3 DNA reads as TGCGCCAGCATAGTAATCCTAGGGACCGGGACTAGCGGGAGGGAGGATGAGCAGTTCTTC. It codes for CASIVILGTGTSGREDEQFF.

V and J are TRBV6-4 and TRBJ1-1; D not resolved. V was pared by 3 bases and J by 6 bases, with 20 bases between. This CDR3 is 16 amino acids long. CDR1 and CDR2 (germline): MRHNA, SNTAGT. The CDR3 loop is CASSEGGRRIEAEAFF. CDR3 in DNA: TGTGCCAGCAGTGAGGGAGGACGGAGGATAGAGGCTGAAGCTTTCTTT.

The chain carries TRBV7-2 and TRBJ2-1; 9 nucleotides agree with TRBD2. CDR1 is SGHTA, CDR2 FQGNSA, per germline. CDR3 length: 15 residues. The V segment lost 1 base and the J segment 10 bases; nucleotides outside the gene matches: 8. In DNA, the CDR3 is TGTGCCAGCAGCTTAGAGAGGGTAGCGGGGGTCGAGCAGTTCTTC. Its protein product is CASSLERVAGVEQFF. The full variable domain, its missing parts supplied by reference TRBV7-2 and TRBJ2-1, is GAGVSQSPSNKVTEKGKDVELRCDPISGHTALYWYRQSLGQGLEFLIYFQGNSAPDKSGLPSDRFSAERTGGSVSTLTIQRTQQEDSAVYLCASSLERVAGVEQFFGPGTRLTVL.

This sequence joins TRBV11-2 and TRBJ2-2; TRBD2 agrees at 8 bases. Germline CDR1 reads SGHAT; CDR2 reads FQNNGV. The CDR3 runs 15 residues. The J segment lost 0 bases and the V segment lost 11 bases, leaving 8 bases of the junction unmatched. The CDR3, as DNA: TGTGCCTCCTCTCGGGGGGGATCGAACACCGGGGAGCTGTTTTTT. It codes for CASSRGGSNTGELFF. The full variable domain, rest sourced from reference TRBV11-2 and TRBJ2-2, is EAGVAQSPRYKIIEKRQSVAFWCNPISGHATLYWYQQILGQGPKLLIQFQNNGVVDDSQLPKDRFSAERLKGVDSTLKIQPAKLEDSAVYLCASSRGGSNTGELFFGEGSRLTVL.

V gene TRBV5-1 combines with J gene TRBJ2-3; TRBD2 agrees at 10 bases. From germline, CDR1 is SGHRS and CDR2 YFSETQ. V dropped 4 bases and J dropped 6; count of bases not matched to a gene: 8. CDR3 size: 15 residues. The CDR3 DNA follows: TGCGCCAGCAGCCTGAGCGGGGGGGGAGGCGATACGCAGTATTTT. It specifies CASSLSGGGGDTQYF. Supplemented by reference TRBV5-1 and TRBJ2-3, the full variable domain reads KAGVTQTPRYLIKTRGQQVTLSCSPISGHRSVSWYQQTPGQGLQFLFEYFSETQRNKGNFPGRFSGRQFSNSRSEMNVSTLELGDSALYLCASSLSGGGGDTQYFGPGTRLTVL.

The chain couples TRBV5-1 to TRBJ2-1; the D is unclear. This CDR3 is built from 11 residues. Deletions cut 4 bases from V and 2 bases from J, with 1 base between. The germline CDR1 and CDR2 sequences are SGHRS and YFSETQ. For the CDR3, the DNA is TGCGCCAGCAGCGCCTACAATGAGCAGTTCTTC. Protein product: CASSAYNEQFF. Full variable domain (remainder filled in from reference TRBV5-1 and TRBJ2-1): KAGVTQTPRYLIKTRGQQVTLSCSPISGHRSVSWYQQTPGQGLQFLFEYFSETQRNKGNFPGRFSGRQFSNSRSEMNVSTLELGDSALYLCASSAYNEQFFGPGTRLTVL.

V and J are TRBV19 and TRBJ1-2; maybe TRBD1 (6 bases). V was clipped by 5 bases and J by 0 bases, with 13 bases between them. In germline, CDR1 is LNHDA, CDR2 SQIVND (reference sequence). This CDR3 has 15 residues. CDR3 sequence: CASSPTRTANYGYTF. Here the CDR3 DNA reads TGTGCCAGTAGTCCGACAAGGACAGCTAACTATGGCTACACCTTC.

The chain recombines TRBV5-1 with TRBJ1-1, with unresolved D. This CDR3 contains 16 residues. Trimming shortened V by 2 bases and J by 8 bases, and 22 bases separated the two germline ends. CDR1 is SGHRS, CDR2 YFSETQ, per germline. The CDR3 loop reads CASSFGHPDPYGEAFF. As DNA, the CDR3 is TGCGCCAGCAGCTTCGGGCACCCAGACCCTTACGGGGAAGCTTTCTTT.

This clone is medium-sized in the sample. The chain recombines TRBV29-1 with TRBJ1-2; a possible D gene is TRBD1 (5 bases). Germline-derived CDR1 and CDR2 are SQVTM and ANQGSEA. V was pared by 2 bases and J by 4 bases, with 11 bases between. This CDR3 has 13 amino acids. CDR3 residues: CSVEPRDSYGYTF. The CDR3 nucleotides are TGCAGCGTTGAACCCCGGGACTCCTATGGCTACACCTTC. The full variable domain, in which reference TRBV29-1 and TRBJ1-2 provide the parts outside the CDR3, is SAVISQKPSRDICQRGTSLTIQCQVDSQVTMMFWYRQQPGQSLTLIATANQGSEATYESGFVIDKFPISRPNLTFSTLTVSNMSPEDSSIYLCSVEPRDSYGYTFGSGTRLTVV.

The chain has TRBV5-1 and TRBJ2-7; 11 nucleotides line up with TRBD1. Germline CDR1 reads SGHRS; CDR2 reads YFSETQ. V lost 5 bases and J lost 4; bases outside the gene matches: 5. This CDR3 has 14 amino acids. The CDR3 is CASRGTGGPYEQYF. DNA for the CDR3: TGCGCCAGCAGAGGGACAGGGGGGCCTTACGAGCAGTACTTC.

V gene TRBV5-6 combines with J gene TRBJ1-1; 9 nucleotides align to TRBD1. Looked up from germline, CDR1 is SGHDT and CDR2 is YYEEEE. This CDR3 contains 16 residues. The trim removed 3 bases at V and 1 base at J, leaving 7 bases unmatched. The CDR3 DNA is TGTGCCAGCAGCTCGGGACAGGGAAAGTGGAACACTGAAGCTTTCTTT. This translates into CASSSGQGKWNTEAFF.

A single count supports this clone. The gene calls are TRBV27 and TRBJ1-5; perhaps TRBD1 as D (6 bases). V was cut by 3 bases and J by 6 bases, with 9 bases left in between. Per the germline V gene, CDR1 is MNHEY and CDR2 is SMNVEV (reference sequence). The CDR3 covers 13 residues. The CDR3 region has the DNA TGTGCCAGCAGTTTGATGGGGGCTCAGCCCCAGCATTTT. Translation gives CASSLMGAQPQHF.

The chain links TRBV30 to TRBJ1-5; D not resolved. Germline V gene sequence: CDR1 GTSNPN, CDR2 SVGIG (reference sequence). Trimming removed 5 bases at V and 3 bases at J, with 5 bases between. The CDR3 runs 11 residues. The CDR3, as DNA: TGTGCCTGGGGGCCCAATCAGCCCCAGCATTTT. Protein sequence: CAWGPNQPQHF.

CDR3 sequence reads: CASSGGGNYEQYF. The CDR3 nucleotides read TGTGCCAGCAGCGGAGGAGGGAATTACGAGCAGTACTTC. V gene TRBV7-2 combines with J gene TRBJ2-7, with TRBD2 as a possible D gene (6 bases). Trimming pared 5 bases from V and 4 bases from J, leaving 12 bases between. Germline CDR1 is SGHTA and CDR2 is FQGNSA. The length of the CDR3 is 13 residues.

V and J are TRBV29-1 and TRBJ2-7; tentative D call: TRBD1 (5 bases). The CDR3 loop spans 12 amino acids. V lost 1 base to trimming and J lost 3 bases, with 7 bases between them. Germline CDR1 SQVTM, CDR2 ANQGSEA. The CDR3 region has the DNA TGCAGCGTTGAAGGCCAGGGCTACGAGCAGTACTTC. Its protein product is CSVEGQGYEQYF.

The chain has TRBV2 and TRBJ1-5, with D perhaps TRBD1 (6 bases). V was cut by 7 bases and J by 4 bases, with 20 bases left in between. CDR3 size: 16 residues. Germline-derived CDR1 and CDR2 are SNHLY and FYNNEI. The CDR3 sequence: CASKEVGSRGNQPQHF. The CDR3 region has the DNA TGTGCCAGCAAGGAGGTCGGGTCAAGGGGGAATCAGCCCCAGCATTTT.

This clone has just one count. This sequence joins TRBV9 and TRBJ2-1, with D unclear. The ends were cut back, 2 bases at V and 8 bases at J, with 14 bases in the middle. The CDR3 has 14 amino acids. The germline V gene has CDR1 SGDLS and CDR2 YYNGEE. CDR3 nucleotide sequence: TGTGCCAGCAGCGTTTTCGGTTTGGGCGATGAGCAGTTCTTC. This codes for CASSVFGLGDEQFF.

This clone turned up a few times. The chain recombines TRBV5-1 with TRBJ2-7, with D maybe TRBD1 (5 bases). In germline, CDR1 is SGHRS, CDR2 YFSETQ. Trimming removed 3 bases from V and 0 bases from J, with 10 bases in between. The CDR3 totals 14 residues. CDR3 nucleotides: TGCGCCAGCAGCTCTGACAGACACTCCTACGAGCAGTACTTC. This gives the protein CASSSDRHSYEQYF.

The gene calls are TRBV19 and TRBJ1-1; D gene unclear. The V end was cut by 6 bases, the J end by 2 bases, with 10 bases between. The CDR3 is 13 residues long. Germline-derived CDR1 and CDR2 are LNHDA and SQIVND (reference sequence). In DNA, the CDR3 is TGTGCCAGTAGCCAGAAGAGAAACACTGAAGCTTTCTTT. Translation gives CASSQKRNTEAFF.

The rearrangement joins TRBV6-6 to TRBJ2-2; weak D call: TRBD1 (6 bases). Trimming shortened V by 2 bases and J by 5 bases, and 12 bases separated the two germline ends. The CDR3 has 15 residues. Germline-derived CDR1 and CDR2 are MNHNY and SVGAGI (reference sequence). CDR3 in DNA: TGTGCCAGCAGTTACCAGGGAAGGGGGACCGGGGAGCTGTTTTTT. It is translated as CASSYQGRGTGELFF.

In the case of this clone: Given the absence of the conserved phenylalanine or tryptophan at the CDR3 end, a read error is likely. The V gene is TRBV6-1, the J gene TRBJ1-2; TRBD1 agrees at 7 bases. J lost 1 base, V lost 5 bases, and 4 bases had no gene match. Germline assignment: CDR1 MNHNS and CDR2 SASEGT. The CDR3 covers 14 residues. In nucleotides, the CDR3 is TGTGCCAGCAGTTATAGGGGGCATAACTATGGCTACACCTCC. It specifies CASSYRGHNYGYTS.

The chain combines TRBV30 with TRBJ1-1; possible D gene TRBD1, 5 bases. The CDR3 has 17 amino acids. Trimming removed 0 bases from V and 0 bases from J, with 17 bases in between. Germline CDR1 and CDR2: GTSNPN and SVGIG (reference sequence). The DNA for the CDR3 is TGTGCCTGGAGTGTACTAAAGGGCAGGGCCATGAACACTGAAGCTTTCTTT. Translating it yields CAWSVLKGRAMNTEAFF. Full variable domain (remainder filled in from reference TRBV30 and TRBJ1-1): SQTIHQWPATLVQPVGSPLSLECTVEGTSNPNLYWYRQAAGRGLQLLFYSVGIGQISSEVPQNLSASRPQDRQFILSSKKLLLSDSGFYLCAWSVLKGRAMNTEAFFGQGTRLTVV.